The table lists the clone carrying this TCR beta chain with a few counts. What it binds is unknown. CDR1 LNHDA and CDR2 SQIVND come from the germline V gene (reference sequence). Trimming took 5 bases from V and 5 from J, leaving 18 bases between them. CDR3 length equals 15 residues. It was healthy bone marrow donors who served as donors. The sample is drawn from a study of cytomegalovirus exposure and HLA in healthy donors. Whole-study findings and limits: The later analysis indicated that the majority of CMV-associated TCR beta chains appeared HLA-restricted. TCR beta V- and J-gene trimming, according to a later analysis, was linked to a missense DCLRE1C variant.

60 Vbeta and 13 Jbeta primers were used in PCR. The method was immunoSEQ multiplex PCR; TCRdb's version includes in-frame clones alone and lacks a portion of them. The sample lists 150,000 to 200,000 clones, roughly 70% occurring once. Specimen: PBMCs. V and J are TRBV19 and TRBJ2-5; perhaps TRBD2 as D (5 bases). The receptor's source is a woman between 40 and 50 years old in good health and CMV-seropositive. The CDR3 DNA reads as TGTGCCAGTAGTCCCACCGGGGTGGATTCGGAGACCCAGTACTTC. Protein sequence: CASSPTGVDSETQYF.